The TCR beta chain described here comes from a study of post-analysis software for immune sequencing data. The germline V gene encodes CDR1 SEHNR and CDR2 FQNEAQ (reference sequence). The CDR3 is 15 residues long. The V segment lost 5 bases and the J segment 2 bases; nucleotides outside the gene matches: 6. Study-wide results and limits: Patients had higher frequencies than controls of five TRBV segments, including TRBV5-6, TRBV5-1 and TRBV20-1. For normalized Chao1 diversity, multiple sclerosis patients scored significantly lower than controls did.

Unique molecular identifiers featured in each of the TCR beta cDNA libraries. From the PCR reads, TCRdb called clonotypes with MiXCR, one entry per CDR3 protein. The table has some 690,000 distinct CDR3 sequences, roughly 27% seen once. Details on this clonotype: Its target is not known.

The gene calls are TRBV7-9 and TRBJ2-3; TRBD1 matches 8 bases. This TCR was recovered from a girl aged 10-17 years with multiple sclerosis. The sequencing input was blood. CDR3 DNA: TGTGCCAGCAGCGCCAATCAGGGGGCCACAGATACGCAGTATTTT. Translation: CASSANQGATDTQYF.